This TCR beta chain was recovered during a study of cytomegalovirus exposure and HLA in healthy donors. The study, taken as a whole, reports: The later analysis indicated that the majority of CMV-associated TCR beta chains appeared HLA-restricted.

As to this clone: Its antigen is currently unknown.

PCR primers comprised 60 Vbeta and 13 Jbeta primers. The method was immunoSEQ multiplex PCR; TCRdb's version includes in-frame clones alone and lacks a portion of them. The sample includes 150,000 to 200,000 clones, about 80% of them seen just once. V lost 6 bases to trimming and J lost 7 bases, with 21 bases between them. CDR1 is SQVTM and CDR2 is ANQGSEA in the germline V gene. CDR3 size: 14 residues. The sample taken for sequencing was PBMCs. The chain has TRBV29-1 and TRBJ1-2; a possible D gene is TRBD1 (5 bases). The receptor's source is a woman under 40 in good health and CMV-seronegative. The CDR3 sequence: CSVRPGLTSGGYTF. The CDR3 bases are TGCAGCGTCCGACCAGGGTTAACGAGTGGTGGCTACACCTTC.